This T cell receptor (beta chain) derives from a study of OX40 agonist ivuxolimab in advanced cancers. About the investigation overall: Ivuxolimab, which targeted the costimulatory receptor OX40 (CD134), was an agonistic, fully human IgG2 monoclonal antibody. Intravenous ivuxolimab was administered to patients every 2 weeks at six dose levels: 0.01, 0.1, 0.3, 1.5, 3 and 10 mg/kg. Among the approximately 50 dose-escalation patients, 19 had hepatocellular carcinoma, roughly 15 melanoma, 9 renal cell carcinoma and 9 head and neck cancer. In the dose-escalation cohort, roughly 82% of patients were male, and the mean age was 60 years with a range of roughly 23 to 79. Patients were allowed to have had prior anti-PD-1, anti-PD-L1 or anti-CTLA-4 therapy, and roughly two fifths of the dose-escalation patients had been treated with checkpoint inhibitors. Partial responses were achieved by three dose-escalation patients, of whom one had hepatocellular carcinoma and two had cutaneous melanoma. The purpose of peripheral TCRbeta sequencing was to test whether ivuxolimab changed TCR sequence diversity and led to clonal T-cell expansion. The paper describes the monotherapy dose-escalation part (N ≈ 49 patients) of the phase I trial of ivuxolimab. On the study overall, not on this receptor specifically: In the 0.1-3.0 mg/kg groups, partial responders had among the lowest normalized peripheral clonal expansion, particularly in CD8+ T cells. After ivuxolimab, more expanded clones were found on average in CD8+ T cells than in CD4+ T cells. The antigen specificity of the peripheral T cells that underwent clonal expansion was not determined. Clonal expansion of both CD4+ and CD8+ blood T cells was observed from baseline to week 6 at doses 0.1 to 3.0 mg/kg. Low levels of normalized T-cell clonal expansion were also seen in some nonresponding patients.

Worth noting for this clone: This clone's antigen is unknown. Base qualities were left out, and no much larger clone turns up one base away.

Patients with a history of autoimmune disease or receiving systemic immunosuppression were excluded from the trial. In every dose cohort, peripheral blood was drawn for TCR sequencing at baseline, cycle 4 day 1, and cycle 7 day 1. Samples were obtained from an open-label, multicenter, first-in-human phase I dose-escalation trial of ivuxolimab. Adults with locally advanced or metastatic melanoma, renal cell carcinoma, hepatocellular carcinoma or head and neck squamous cell carcinoma were enrolled in the trial. Before TCR sequencing, CD4+ T cells and CD8+ T cells were sorted from peripheral blood as separate populations. From the germline V gene (reference sequence), CDR1 is LNHNV and CDR2 is YYDKDF. The CDR3 contains 15 residues, cysteine and phenylalanine counted. CDR3 DNA only is kept here, 45 bases in frame from base 1. V loses 1 base, J loses 1 base, and the germline ends lie 10 bases apart. Genomic DNA was isolated from the sorted cells so that the TCRbeta CDR3 region could be sequenced. TCRbeta CDR3 regions were sequenced using the immunoSEQ Assay. Drawn from immuneACCESS, this table holds only the in-frame rearrangements with V and J called that TCRdb kept. Clones are partly lost; checked studies trace under half to an unresolved V gene and leave the rest unexplained. The sample includes roughly 50,000 clones, with 89% observed a single time. Approximately 12% of the sample belongs to the ten largest clones.

The rearranged chain carries TRBV15 and TRBJ2-5; the D gene lacks a confident call. The sequence derives from an adult with an advanced solid tumor such as melanoma, head and neck, liver or kidney cancer. The specimen was CD4+ or CD8+ T cells sorted from blood, collected in a trial of the OX40 agonist ivuxolimab. The CDR3 corresponds to CATSRAGQIQETQYF. The DNA sequence follows: TGTGCCACCAGCAGAGCAGGCCAGATCCAAGAGACCCAGTACTTC. Full variable domain (CDR3 extended with the reference TRBV15 and TRBJ2-5 proteins): DAMVIQNPRYQVTQFGKPVTLSCSQTLNHNVMYWYQQKSSQAPKLLFHYYDKDFNNEADTPDNFQSRRPNTSFCFLDIRSPGLGDTAMYLCATSRAGQIQETQYFGPGTRLLVL.